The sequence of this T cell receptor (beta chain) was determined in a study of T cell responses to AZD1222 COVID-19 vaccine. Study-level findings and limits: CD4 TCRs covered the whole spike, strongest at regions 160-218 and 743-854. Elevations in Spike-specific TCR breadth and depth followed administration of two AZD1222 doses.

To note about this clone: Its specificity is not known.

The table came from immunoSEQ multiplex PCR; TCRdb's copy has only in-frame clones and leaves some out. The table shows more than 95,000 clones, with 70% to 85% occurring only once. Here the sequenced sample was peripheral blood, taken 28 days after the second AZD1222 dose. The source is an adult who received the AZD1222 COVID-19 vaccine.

CDR3 sequence: CASRTLRQGSYEQYF. CDR3 nucleotide sequence: TGTGCCAGCAGAACCCTACGACAGGGATCCTACGAGCAGTACTTC. The V gene is TRBV6-5, the J gene TRBJ2-7; 7 nucleotides align to TRBD1. Unmatched junction bases numbered 9, after V lost 6 bases and J lost 1 base. The CDR3 is 15 amino acids. The germline V gene has CDR1 MNHEY and CDR2 SVGAGI.